This T cell receptor beta chain was observed in a study of T-cell memory formation after mild COVID-19. Study-wide background: Most TCR clusters belonged to a single donor.

By proportion, this clonotype is medium-sized. One entry per CDR3 protein, called by TCRdb with MiXCR from the 5' RACE reads. The sample has 180,000 or so distinct CDR3 sequences, 16% seen once; the top ten hold 2% to 2.5%. The junction had 5 bases not matched to a gene; V was cut back by 1 base and J by 7 bases. Germline V gives CDR1 SGHRS, CDR2 YFSETQ. The CDR3 totals 15 residues. V usage is TRBV5-1 and J usage is TRBJ2-3, with 11 bases identical to TRBD2. Sequenced material: PBMCs or a T cell subset sorted from them (not recorded which). The receptor's source is an adult woman who had mild COVID-19 (a few samples of this study predate the infection). Cell type and time point are not known. CDR3 coding DNA: TGCGCCAGCAGCTTGACTAGCGGGGGTATAAATACGCAGTATTTT. It is translated as CASSLTSGGINTQYF.